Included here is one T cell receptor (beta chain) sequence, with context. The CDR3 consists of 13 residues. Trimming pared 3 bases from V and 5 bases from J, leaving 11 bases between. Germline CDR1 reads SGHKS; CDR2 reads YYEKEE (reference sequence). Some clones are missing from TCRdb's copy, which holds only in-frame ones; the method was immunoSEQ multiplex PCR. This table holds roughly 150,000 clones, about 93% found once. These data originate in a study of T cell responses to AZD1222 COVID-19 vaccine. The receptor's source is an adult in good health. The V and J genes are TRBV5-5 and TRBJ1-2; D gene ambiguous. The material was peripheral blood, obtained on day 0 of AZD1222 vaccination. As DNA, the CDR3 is TGTGCCAGCAGCTACGGAGGGTTGTATGGCTACACCTTC. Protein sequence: CASSYGGLYGYTF.